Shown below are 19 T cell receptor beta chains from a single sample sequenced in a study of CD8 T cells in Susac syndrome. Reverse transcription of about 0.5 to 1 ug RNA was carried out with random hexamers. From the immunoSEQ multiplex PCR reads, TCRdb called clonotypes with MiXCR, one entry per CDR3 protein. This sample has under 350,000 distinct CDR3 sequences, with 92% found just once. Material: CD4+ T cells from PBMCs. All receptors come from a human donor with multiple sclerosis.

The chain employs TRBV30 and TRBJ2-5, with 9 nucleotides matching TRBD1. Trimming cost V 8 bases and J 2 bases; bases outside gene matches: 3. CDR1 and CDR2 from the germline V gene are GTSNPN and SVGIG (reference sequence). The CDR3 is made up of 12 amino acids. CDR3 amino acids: CAHDRGQETQYF. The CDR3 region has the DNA TGTGCCCATGACAGGGGGCAAGAGACCCAGTACTTC.

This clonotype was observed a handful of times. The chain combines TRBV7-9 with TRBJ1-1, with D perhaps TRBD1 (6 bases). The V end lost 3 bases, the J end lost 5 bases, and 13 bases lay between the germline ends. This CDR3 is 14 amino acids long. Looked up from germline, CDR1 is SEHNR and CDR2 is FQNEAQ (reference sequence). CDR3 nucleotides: TGTGCCAGCAGCTTGGGGGGCCAAGGGACTGAAGCTTTCTTT. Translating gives CASSLGGQGTEAFF.

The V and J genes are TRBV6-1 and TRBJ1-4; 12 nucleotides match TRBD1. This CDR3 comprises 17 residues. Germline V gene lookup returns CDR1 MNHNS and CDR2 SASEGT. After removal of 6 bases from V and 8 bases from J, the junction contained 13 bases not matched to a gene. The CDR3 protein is CASRTTGTGGFREKLFF. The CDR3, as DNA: TGTGCCAGCAGAACTACCGGGACAGGGGGCTTTCGGGAAAAACTGTTTTTT.

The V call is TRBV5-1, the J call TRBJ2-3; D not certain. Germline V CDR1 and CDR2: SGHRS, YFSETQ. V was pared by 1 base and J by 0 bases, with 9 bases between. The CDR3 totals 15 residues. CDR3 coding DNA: TGCGCCAGCAGCTTGTCGACATTAAGCACAGATACGCAGTATTTT. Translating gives CASSLSTLSTDTQYF.

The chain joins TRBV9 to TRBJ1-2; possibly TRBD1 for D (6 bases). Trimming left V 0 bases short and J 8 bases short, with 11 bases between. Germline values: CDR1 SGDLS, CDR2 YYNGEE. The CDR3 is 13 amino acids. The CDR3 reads CASSVEGGWGYTF. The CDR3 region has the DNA TGTGCCAGCAGCGTAGAGGGGGGCTGGGGCTACACCTTC.

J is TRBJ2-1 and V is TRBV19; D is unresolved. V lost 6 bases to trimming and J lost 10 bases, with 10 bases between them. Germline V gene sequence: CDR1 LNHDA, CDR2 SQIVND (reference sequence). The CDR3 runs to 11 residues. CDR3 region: CASRDRLEQFF. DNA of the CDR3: TGTGCCAGTAGAGACCGATTGGAGCAGTTCTTC.

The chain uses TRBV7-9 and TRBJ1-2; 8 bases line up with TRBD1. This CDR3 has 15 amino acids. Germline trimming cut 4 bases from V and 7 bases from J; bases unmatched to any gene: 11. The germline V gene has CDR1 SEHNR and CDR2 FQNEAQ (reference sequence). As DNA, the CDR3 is TGTGCCAGCAGCTCCACCGTAGGACAGGGTGGTGGCTACACCTTC. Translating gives CASSSTVGQGGGYTF.

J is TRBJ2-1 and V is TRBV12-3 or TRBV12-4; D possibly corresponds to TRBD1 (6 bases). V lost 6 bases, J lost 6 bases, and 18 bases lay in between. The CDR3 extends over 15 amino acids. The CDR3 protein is CASRMTGSPTNEQFF. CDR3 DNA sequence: TGTGCCAGCAGGATGACAGGTTCTCCGACCAATGAGCAGTTCTTC.

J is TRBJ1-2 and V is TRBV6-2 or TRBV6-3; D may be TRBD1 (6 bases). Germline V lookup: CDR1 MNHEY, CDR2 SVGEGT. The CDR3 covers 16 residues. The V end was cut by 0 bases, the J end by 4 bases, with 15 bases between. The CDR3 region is CASSYSQPDRPYGYTF. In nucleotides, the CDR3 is TGTGCCAGCAGTTACTCTCAACCGGACAGACCCTATGGCTACACCTTC.

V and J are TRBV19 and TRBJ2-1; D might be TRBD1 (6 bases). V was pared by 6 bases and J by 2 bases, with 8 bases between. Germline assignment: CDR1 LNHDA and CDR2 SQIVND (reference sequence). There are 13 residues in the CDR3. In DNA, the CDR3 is TGTGCCAGTAGACAGGGAACCTACAATGAGCAGTTCTTC. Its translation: CASRQGTYNEQFF.

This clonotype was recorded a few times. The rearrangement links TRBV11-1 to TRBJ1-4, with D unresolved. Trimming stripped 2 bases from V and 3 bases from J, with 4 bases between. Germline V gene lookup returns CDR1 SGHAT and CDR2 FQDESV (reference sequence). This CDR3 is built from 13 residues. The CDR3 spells CASSLRSNEKLFF. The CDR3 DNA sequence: TGTGCCAGCAGCTTACGCTCTAATGAAAAACTGTTTTTT.

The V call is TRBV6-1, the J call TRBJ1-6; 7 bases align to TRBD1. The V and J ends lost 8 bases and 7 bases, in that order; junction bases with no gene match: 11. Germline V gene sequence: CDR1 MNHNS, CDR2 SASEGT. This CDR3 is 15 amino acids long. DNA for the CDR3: TGTGCCAGCTTAGAGGAGACAGGGTTAAATTCACCCCTCCACTTT. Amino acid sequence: CASLEETGLNSPLHF.

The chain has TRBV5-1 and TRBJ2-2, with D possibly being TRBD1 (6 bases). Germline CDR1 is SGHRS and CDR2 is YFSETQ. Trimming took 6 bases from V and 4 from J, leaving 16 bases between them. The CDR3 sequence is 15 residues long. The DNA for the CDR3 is TGCGCCAGCACCATGGGGGCGGAGGCCACCGGGGAGCTGTTTTTT. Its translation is CASTMGAEATGELFF.

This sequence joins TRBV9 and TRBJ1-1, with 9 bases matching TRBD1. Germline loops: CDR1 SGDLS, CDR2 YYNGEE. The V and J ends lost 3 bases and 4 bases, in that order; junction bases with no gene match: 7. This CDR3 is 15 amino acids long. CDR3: CASSAWDRVSTEAFF. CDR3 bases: TGTGCCAGCAGCGCCTGGGACAGGGTTAGCACTGAAGCTTTCTTT.

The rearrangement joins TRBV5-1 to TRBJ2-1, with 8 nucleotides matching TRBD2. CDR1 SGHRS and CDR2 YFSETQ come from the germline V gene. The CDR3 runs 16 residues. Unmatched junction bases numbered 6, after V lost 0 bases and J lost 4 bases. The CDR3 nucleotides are TGCGCCAGCAGCTTGGCCAGATTAGCGGGGTACAATGAGCAGTTCTTC. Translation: CASSLARLAGYNEQFF.

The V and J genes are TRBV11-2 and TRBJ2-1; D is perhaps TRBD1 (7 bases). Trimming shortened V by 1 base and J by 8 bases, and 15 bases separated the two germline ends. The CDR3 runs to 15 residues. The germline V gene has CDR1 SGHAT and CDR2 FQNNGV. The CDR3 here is CASSLVGGQGDEQFF. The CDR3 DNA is TGTGCCAGCAGCTTAGTCGGAGGGCAGGGGGATGAGCAGTTCTTC. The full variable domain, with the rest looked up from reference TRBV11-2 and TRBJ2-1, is EAGVAQSPRYKIIEKRQSVAFWCNPISGHATLYWYQQILGQGPKLLIQFQNNGVVDDSQLPKDRFSAERLKGVDSTLKIQPAKLEDSAVYLCASSLVGGQGDEQFFGPGTRLTVL.

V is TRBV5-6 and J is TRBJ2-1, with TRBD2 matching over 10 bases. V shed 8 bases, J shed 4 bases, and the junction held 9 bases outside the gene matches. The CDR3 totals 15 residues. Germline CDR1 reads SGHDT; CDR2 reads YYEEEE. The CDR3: CASRDSGGPYNEQFF. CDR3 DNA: TGTGCCAGTAGGGATAGCGGGGGGCCTTACAATGAGCAGTTCTTC.

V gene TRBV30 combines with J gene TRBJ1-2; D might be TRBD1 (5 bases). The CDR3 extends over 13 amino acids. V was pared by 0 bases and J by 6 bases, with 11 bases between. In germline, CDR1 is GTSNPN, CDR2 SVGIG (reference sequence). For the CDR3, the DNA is TGTGCCTGGAGTGTAACGGGGGAAGATGGCTACACCTTC. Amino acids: CAWSVTGEDGYTF.

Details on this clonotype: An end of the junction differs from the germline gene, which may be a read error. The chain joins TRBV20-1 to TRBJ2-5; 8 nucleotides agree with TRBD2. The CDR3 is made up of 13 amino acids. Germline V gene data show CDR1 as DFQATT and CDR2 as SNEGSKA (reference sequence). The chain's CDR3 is CSARAGAGETQYF. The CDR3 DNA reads TGCAGTGCCAGAGCGGGGGCCGGGGAGACCCAGTACTTC.